This is a list of T cell receptor beta chains from one sample in a study of beta chain features in type 1 diabetes. Libraries were prepared by immunoSEQ multiplex PCR; TCRdb keeps only in-frame clonotypes and omits some of them. Of around 500,000 clones in the sample, more than 9.5% were seen once. Sequenced sample: naive CD4+ T cells from blood. These TCRs come from a woman between 18 and 29 years old in good health. The CDR3 runs from the conserved cysteine through the conserved F or W. A D gene is named only where the DNA matches it firmly. Clone size is not always given. Where it is, it says once, few, many or a class for expanded clones.

TRBV7-8,few,TRBJ2-3,.,CASSLSPGDTQYF,TGTGCCAGCAGCTTATCCCCCGGGGATACGCAGTATTTT
TRBV2,.,TRBJ2-1,TRBD2,CASSLSGSGDEQFF,TGTGCCAGCAGTCTTAGCGGGAGCGGCGATGAGCAGTTCTTC
TRBV7-3,.,TRBJ2-7,.,CASSLISGGEQYF,TGTGCCAGCAGCTTAATTTCCGGCGGGGAGCAGTACTTC
TRBV7-2,few,TRBJ2-3,TRBD2,CASSSPSGGLSTDTQYF,TGTGCCAGCAGCTCACCTAGCGGGGGGCTTAGCACAGATACGCAGTATTTT
TRBV5-1,.,TRBJ2-1,.,CASSRPPSIGNVYNEQFF,TGCGCCAGCAGCCGACCTCCATCAATAGGGAATGTCTACAATGAGCAGTTCTTC
TRBV5-1,.,TRBJ2-3,TRBD1,CASSDRGSTDTQYF,TGCGCCAGTTCGGACAGGGGGAGCACAGATACGCAGTATTTT
TRBV4-3,few,TRBJ1-2,TRBD1,CASSLDRVYGYTF,TGCGCCAGCAGTCTGGACAGGGTCTATGGCTACACCTTC
TRBV7-9,few,TRBJ2-1,.,CASSPGKQNEQFF,TGTGCCAGCAGCCCCGGAAAACAGAATGAGCAGTTCTTC
TRBV4-2,.,TRBJ2-3,.,CASSQPGLGGADTQYF,TGTGCCAGCAGCCAACCGGGACTCGGGGGCGCAGATACGCAGTATTTT
TRBV15,few,TRBJ2-2,.,CATSRARVRTGELFF,TGTGCCACCAGCAGAGCAAGGGTTCGGACCGGGGAGCTGTTTTTT
TRBV6-5,.,TRBJ1-2,.,CASSYLQSYGYTF,TGTGCCAGCAGTTACTTGCAATCGTATGGCTACACCTTC
TRBV7-3,few,TRBJ2-6,.,CASSFRHHSGANVLTF,TGTGCCAGCAGCTTTCGCCACCACTCTGGGGCCAACGTCCTGACTTTC
TRBV7-2,few,TRBJ2-5,.,CASSLDRHYQETQYF,TGTGCCAGCAGCTTAGACCGGCACTACCAAGAGACCCAGTACTTC
TRBV12-5,few,TRBJ2-3,.,CASGLGQTSTDTQYF,TGTGCTAGTGGTTTGGGGCAGACTAGCACAGATACGCAGTATTTT
TRBV25-1,few,TRBJ1-2,.,CASSQTEYGYTF,TGTGCCAGCAGTCAGACAGAATATGGCTACACCTTC
TRBV29-1,few,TRBJ2-5,.,CSVRLGETQYF,TGCAGCGTGCGTCTGGGGGAGACCCAGTACTTC
TRBV5-1,few,TRBJ1-1,TRBD1,CASSFQGTENTEAFF,TGCGCCAGCAGCTTCCAGGGGACAGAGAACACTGAAGCTTTCTTT
TRBV9,few,TRBJ1-2,TRBD1,CASSVGTGDRYGYTF,TGTGCCAGCAGCGTAGGGACAGGGGACCGCTATGGCTACACCTTC
TRBV2,.,TRBJ2-6,.,CASSPRTVQSGANVLTF,TGTGCCAGCAGTCCGAGGACAGTACAATCTGGGGCCAACGTCCTGACTTTC
TRBV29-1,few,TRBJ2-5,.,CSVGRGGETQYF,TGCAGCGTTGGTAGGGGGGGAGAGACCCAGTACTTC
TRBV9,.,TRBJ2-7,TRBD1,CASSVGDRTSYEQYF,TGTGCCAGCAGCGTAGGGGACAGAACCTCCTACGAGCAGTACTTC
TRBV2,few,TRBJ1-2,.,CASSEILRAGYTF,TGTGCCAGCAGTGAAATATTACGCGCTGGCTACACCTTC
TRBV7-9,few,TRBJ2-7,.,CASGTETYEQYF,TGTGCGAGCGGGACAGAGACCTACGAGCAGTACTTC
TRBV6-5,.,TRBJ2-7,.,CASSYSTATYEQYF,TGTGCCAGCAGTTACTCGACCGCAACCTACGAGCAGTACTTC
TRBV6-5,.,TRBJ1-1,.,CASSLNAEAFF,TGTGCCAGCAGCCTTAACGCTGAAGCTTTCTTT
TRBV5-6,.,TRBJ2-5,.,CASSLWTSETQYF,TGTGCCAGCAGCTTGTGGACCTCGGAGACCCAGTACTTC
TRBV5-6,few,TRBJ1-1,TRBD1,CASSRDRGRNTEAFF,TGTGCCAGCAGTAGGGACAGGGGGCGGAACACTGAAGCTTTCTTT
TRBV7-9,.,TRBJ2-3,TRBD1,CASSLRTGGDTQYF,TGTGCCAGCAGCTTAAGGACAGGGGGGGATACGCAGTATTTT
TRBV30,few,TRBJ2-1,.,CAWSGGGNEQFF,TGTGCCTGGAGTGGGGGAGGCAATGAGCAGTTCTTC
TRBV11-2,.,TRBJ2-3,.,CASSFRRITDTQYF,TGTGCCAGCAGCTTTCGCAGGATTACAGATACGCAGTATTTT
TRBV7-2,few,TRBJ2-3,.,CASSLEGLRTDTQYF,TGTGCCAGCAGCTTAGAGGGACTCCGCACAGATACGCAGTATTTT
TRBV20-1,.,TRBJ2-7,.,CSAPGGSEQYF,TGCAGTGCCCCGGGCGGATCCGAGCAGTACTTC
TRBV15,.,TRBJ2-5,.,CATSRKPQTPLETQYF,TGTGCCACCAGCAGAAAACCACAGACCCCCTTAGAGACCCAGTACTTC
TRBV9,few,TRBJ1-1,.,CASSVGGVLAEAFF,TGTGCCAGCAGCGTAGGGGGGGTCCTCGCTGAAGCTTTCTTT
TRBV5-6,.,TRBJ2-4,TRBD1,CASSKTGTKNIQYF,TGTGCCAGCAGTAAGACAGGGACCAAAAACATTCAGTACTTC